Listed below are T cell receptor beta chains from one sample, sequenced in a study of response to subunit inactivated influenza vaccine. MiXCR was run by TCRdb on the RT-PCR reads, yielding one entry per CDR3 protein. This sample has a few hundred thousand distinct CDR3 sequences, with 10% to 12% found just once. The same sample was also studied in work on T cells expressing NK-cell markers.

This sample comprised PBMCs from blood, obtained on the day of vaccination. These receptors came from a man between 45 and 60 years old who received an inactivated influenza vaccine. CDR3s include the opening cysteine and the closing phenylalanine or tryptophan. D genes are given only for firm matches. The size of a clone is reported for some rows only, either as once, few or many, or as a class for expanded clones.

D	V	J	size	DNA	CDR3
NA	TRBV7-9	TRBJ2-1	NA	TGTGCCAGCAGCCCGGGCCGATCCTTCTCCTACAATGAGCAGTTCTTC	CASSPGRSFSYNEQFF
TRBD1	TRBV12-3/TRBV12-4	TRBJ2-5	few	TGTGCCAGCAGTTTGGGACAGCCGGGCCAAGAGACCCAGTACTTC	CASSLGQPGQETQYF
NA	TRBV20-1	TRBJ1-1	few	TGCAGTGCCCGGGACACCTTGAACACTGAAGCTTTCTTT	CSARDTLNTEAFF
NA	TRBV5-1	TRBJ2-7	many	TGCGCCAGCAGCCTCTCACAGGGCTACGAGCAGTACTTC	CASSLSQGYEQYF
NA	TRBV7-9	TRBJ2-1	few	TGTGCCAGCAGCTTAATGGGGCAGTTCAATGAGCAGTTCTTC	CASSLMGQFNEQFF
NA	TRBV7-6	TRBJ1-4	few	TGTGCCAGCAGCTTAAGCCCGAACAGGAGGGATGAAAAACTGTTTTTT	CASSLSPNRRDEKLFF
NA	TRBV20-1	TRBJ1-6	few	TGCAGTGCCACAACGGGGGATTCACCCCTCCACTTT	CSATTGDSPLHF
NA	TRBV5-1	TRBJ2-3	few	TGCGCCAGCAGCTTGGCCTTGGGGGTGGGCACAGATACGCAGTATTTT	CASSLALGVGTDTQYF
NA	TRBV28	TRBJ2-6	NA	TGTGCCAGCAGGCCCTTCGGCCTTGGGCAGGGGAAGGCCAACGTCCTGACTTTC	CASRPFGLGQGKANVLTF
TRBD2	TRBV5-1	TRBJ2-7	few	TGCGCCAGCAGCTTGTCCACCGGGAGGCGGTACGAGCAGTACTTC	CASSLSTGRRYEQYF
TRBD2	TRBV6-1	TRBJ2-7	many	TGTGCCAGCAGTGAGTTCCGGGGGGGCGAGCAGTACTTC	CASSEFRGGEQYF
TRBD1	TRBV20-1	TRBJ1-2	few	TGCAGTGCTAGTTCCGGGACAGGGGGTATCCATGGCTACACCTTC	CSASSGTGGIHGYTF
NA	TRBV18	TRBJ1-5	few	TGTGCCAGCTCACGGGGGTACAATCAGCCCCAGCATTTT	CASSRGYNQPQHF
NA	TRBV4-3	TRBJ2-3	NA	TGCGCCAGCAGCCAAGAATCAGCCATTGTAGCGGATACGCAGTATTTT	CASSQESAIVADTQYF
TRBD2	TRBV6-2/TRBV6-3	TRBJ2-1	few	TGTGCCAGCACCCCCCCGCAGGAGGGAGGGCCTGATGAGCAGTTCTTC	CASTPPQEGGPDEQFF
NA	TRBV7-2	TRBJ2-2	many	TGTGCCAGCACCTCCTTTGGGGGGACCGGGGAGCTGTTTTTT	CASTSFGGTGELFF
NA	TRBV6-2/TRBV6-3	TRBJ2-1	few	TGTGCCAGCAGTTACGGGATTCGAGGCAATGAGCAGTTCTTC	CASSYGIRGNEQFF
NA	TRBV29-1	TRBJ2-7	NA	TGCAGCGTTGTGTCCAACTACGAGCAGTACTTC	CSVVSNYEQYF
NA	TRBV20-1	TRBJ2-3	few	TGCAGTGCTAATTACAGGGACCTTAGCACAGATACGCAGTATTTT	CSANYRDLSTDTQYF
TRBD2	TRBV7-2	TRBJ2-3	NA	TGTGCCAGCAGCGCGACTAGCGGTAACTGGGGCACAGATACGCAGTATTTT	CASSATSGNWGTDTQYF
NA	TRBV24-1	TRBJ1-5	once	TGTGCCACCAGTCAGGGACACAATCAGCCCCAGCATTTT	CATSQGHNQPQHF
TRBD2	TRBV27	TRBJ2-3	few	TGTGCCAGCAGTCCCCCTCGCGGGAGGGGGACAGATACGCAGTATTTT	CASSPPRGRGTDTQYF
NA	TRBV11-2	TRBJ2-3	NA	TGTGCCAGCAGCTCTCAGGGGACTGCAACATCCCACACAGATACGCAGTATTTT	CASSSQGTATSHTDTQYF
NA	TRBV20-1	TRBJ2-1	few	TGCAGTGTCTGGGACCTCTCAGCTGAGCAGTTCTTC	CSVWDLSAEQFF
TRBD1	TRBV29-1	TRBJ1-2	many	TGCAGCGCGAATGGACAGGGGAACTATGGCTACACCTTC	CSANGQGNYGYTF
TRBD1	TRBV7-2	TRBJ1-1	NA	TGTGCCAGCAGCTCCTCGACAGGGTTGAACACTGAAGCTTTCTTT	CASSSSTGLNTEAFF
TRBD2	TRBV10-3	TRBJ2-3	NA	TGTGCGTCTACAGGGCGGGAGGACCCAGATACGCAGTATTTT	CASTGREDPDTQYF
TRBD2	TRBV6-2/TRBV6-3	TRBJ2-1	few	TGTGCCAGCAGACCTAGCGGGGGGGCAGAGCAGTTCTTC	CASRPSGGAEQFF
NA	TRBV15	TRBJ2-7	few	TGTGCCACCAGCACGGAAAGCTACGAGCAGTACTTC	CATSTESYEQYF
NA	TRBV12-3/TRBV12-4	TRBJ1-2	few	TGTGCCAGCAGTAGAGCGGTGGGTCCTCGATATACAAACTATGGCTACACCTTC	CASSRAVGPRYTNYGYTF
NA	TRBV6-2/TRBV6-3	TRBJ1-1	NA	TGTGCCAGCAGTTACTGGCGCCGCAGGGCTGACATGAACACTGAAGCTTTCTTT	CASSYWRRRADMNTEAFF
NA	TRBV7-2	TRBJ1-3	few	TGTGCCAGCAGCTTAGAGTCATCCTCTGGAAACACCATATATTTT	CASSLESSSGNTIYF
TRBD1	TRBV20-1	TRBJ1-1	few	TGCAGTGCTACCGGGACAGGACCGAAGGACACTGAAGCTTTCTTT	CSATGTGPKDTEAFF
NA	TRBV5-1	TRBJ2-7	many	TGCGCCAGCAGCACCGGCACAGCCGTGGATAGCTACGAGCAGTACTTC	CASSTGTAVDSYEQYF
NA	TRBV12-3/TRBV12-4	TRBJ2-1	NA	TGTGCCAGCAGAGAGACAGTGTACAATGAGCAGTTCTTC	CASRETVYNEQFF
TRBD1	TRBV12-3/TRBV12-4	TRBJ2-3	NA	TGTGCCAGCAGTTTACGGTACAGGGGGCCATATTCGTCCGATACGCAGTATTTT	CASSLRYRGPYSSDTQYF
NA	TRBV10-3	TRBJ2-7	many	TGTGCCATCAGTGATAGTGGGCGGAGGGGCACCTACGAGCAGTACTTC	CAISDSGRRGTYEQYF
NA	TRBV11-2	TRBJ2-1	few	TGTGCCAGCAGCTTGACCCCCCAGGGGAAGACCTACAATGAGCAGTTCTTC	CASSLTPQGKTYNEQFF
NA	TRBV6-2/TRBV6-3	TRBJ2-7	few	TGTGCCAGCAGTCCCTGGGACGATTACGAGCAGTACTTC	CASSPWDDYEQYF